This record looks at one TCR beta chain sequence and its context. Antigen: not known. This sample was included in a study of T cells in Graves' hyperthyroidism and ophthalmopathy. From RNA transcripts, TCR beta CDR3 regions were amplified. HTBI primers were the set used in a first-round RT-PCR of the TCR CDR3. TCRdb processed the multiplex PCR reads anew with MiXCR; each CDR3 protein has one entry. The table records fewer than 650,000 distinct CDR3 sequences, over 35% of them present only once. Study-wide points: Peripheral blood also featured most of the thyroid clonotypes expanded above 0.001.

Thyroid ultrasound and orbital computed tomography, with clinical symptoms and serum thyroxine and TRAb, informed diagnoses. The CDR3 is 15 residues long. Deletions cut 1 base from V and 2 bases from J, with 11 bases between. Germline CDR1 and CDR2: LNHDA and SQIVND (reference sequence). Sequencing was done on a sample of peripheral blood or thyroid tissue (not recorded which). This receptor was identified in an adult woman with Graves' disease, either hyperthyroidism or ophthalmopathy (not recorded which). The rearrangement links TRBV19 to TRBJ2-5, with D maybe TRBD1 (6 bases). The CDR3 DNA is TGTGCCAGTAGTATAGGACAGGTGATACAAGAGACCCAGTACTTC. Its protein product is CASSIGQVIQETQYF. The whole variable domain, remainder taken from reference TRBV19 and TRBJ2-5, is DGGITQSPKYLFRKEGQNVTLSCEQNLNHDAMYWYRQDPGQGLRLIYYSQIVNDFQKGDIAEGYSVSREKKESFPLTVTSAQKNPTAFYLCASSIGQVIQETQYFGPGTRLLVL.